The 4 T cell receptor beta chains given below trace back to one sample, sequenced in a study of T cells in narcolepsy. Libraries were prepared by immunoSEQ multiplex PCR; TCRdb keeps only in-frame clonotypes and omits some of them. The sample includes some 35,000 clones, around 84% of them seen just once. Sequenced: memory (CD45RA-) CD4+ T cells from blood. The source is a human donor in good health.

The CDR3 here is CASSSLAASSYNEQFF. The DNA for the CDR3 is TGTGCCAGCAGCTCGCTAGCGGCGAGCTCCTACAATGAGCAGTTCTTC. This chain uses TRBV11-3 with TRBJ2-1; 7 bases are a match to TRBD2. The J segment lost 0 bases and the V segment lost 4 bases, leaving 6 bases of the junction unmatched. Germline V gives CDR1 SGHNT, CDR2 YENEEA. The CDR3 consists of 16 residues.

This clone was found once. The CDR3 loop reads CASSWTGGFNQPQHF. In nucleotides, the CDR3 is TGTGCCAGCAGTTGGACAGGGGGATTCAATCAGCCCCAGCATTTT. This chain links TRBV6-1 with TRBJ1-5; 10 bases are a match to TRBD1. Germline-derived CDR1 and CDR2 are MNHNS and SASEGT. CDR3 length: 15 residues. The junction had 4 bases not matched to a gene; V was cut back by 5 bases and J by 3 bases.

The rearrangement links TRBV5-1 to TRBJ2-7; D is uncertain. CDR3 size: 12 residues. CDR1 and CDR2 (germline): SGHRS, YFSETQ. V lost 4 bases, J lost 2 bases, and 7 bases lay in between. CDR3 sequence (DNA): TGCGCCAGCAGCCCGAACACCTACGAGCAGTACTTC. Its translation is CASSPNTYEQYF.

With respect to this clone: At the DNA level, this CDR3 is encoded by other sequences in the same sample as well. The chain employs TRBV30 and TRBJ2-7; TRBD2 matches 8 bases. The germline V gene has CDR1 GTSNPN and CDR2 SVGIG (reference sequence). V lost 4 bases, J lost 4 bases, and 3 bases stayed unmatched. This CDR3 is built from 12 residues. The CDR3 DNA reads TGTGCCTGGACAAGCGGGAGTTACGAGCAGTACTTC. It is translated as CAWTSGSYEQYF.